This entry concerns a single T cell receptor (beta chain). Germline CDR1 and CDR2: SGHDT and YYEEEE. The V end was cut by 1 base, the J end by 5 bases, with 10 bases between. The CDR3 contains 14 residues. In terms of age and location, participants ranged from roughly 18 to 90 years and lived in about 25 US areas. Cohort assignment relied on participant-reported clinical history. Recovered participants had two consecutive negative NP/OP PCR tests, healthcare professional clearance, or symptom resolution. The data derive from a study of blood T cell repertoires in COVID-19. Study-wide context: The origin of the acute and convalescent COVID-19 samples was the United States, Italy and Spain.

Sequencing used immunoSEQ multiplex PCR; TCRdb keeps in-frame clones, though not all of them. This sample yields some 160,000 clones, of which approximately 90% are seen a single time; approximately 6.6% belongs to the top ten. This sequence was found in a woman aged 45-65 years who had recovered from COVID-19. The V gene is TRBV5-6, the J gene TRBJ1-3; D is ambiguous. The specimen sequenced was PBMCs or T cells enriched from blood (not recorded which). As DNA, the CDR3 is TGTGCCAGCAGCTTGTCACCGAGGAGAAACACCATATATTTT. Protein: CASSLSPRRNTIYF.